The rows below give T cell receptor beta chains drawn from one sample of a study of T cell repertoires in cytomegalovirus infection. Each CDR3 protein is one row after TCRdb ran MiXCR on the reads. This table holds about half a million distinct CDR3 sequences, roughly a third found once. Their cognate antigens are unknown. Sequenced material: cultured PBMCs, taken from culture after CMV antigen stimulation. The receptors here all came from a human donor in good health (CMV status not recorded). Some clones in this sample may be carry-over from other donors' samples. Each CDR3 is given with its conserved first and last residue. D genes are given only for firm matches. Not every row has a clone size; where given, it reads once, few, many or a size class.

v_gene: TRBV5-1
j_gene: TRBJ2-7
abundance: .
d_gene: .
CDR3aa: CASSAAFGTVEQYF
CDR3nt: TGCGCCAGTTCCGCCGCATTCGGGACGGTCGAGCAGTACTTC

v_gene: TRBV10-2
j_gene: TRBJ2-1
abundance: .
d_gene: .
CDR3aa: CASSESGRGPYNEQFF
CDR3nt: TGCGCCAGCAGTGAGTCGGGACGGGGACCCTACAATGAGCAGTTCTTC

v_gene: TRBV6-5
j_gene: TRBJ1-2
abundance: .
d_gene: .
CDR3aa: CASRLRANYGYTF
CDR3nt: TGTGCCAGCAGGTTACGAGCTAACTATGGCTACACCTTC

v_gene: TRBV7-6
j_gene: TRBJ2-1
abundance: few
d_gene: TRBD2
CDR3aa: CASSFGSGRAGYNEQFF
CDR3nt: TGTGCCAGCAGCTTCGGTAGCGGGAGGGCCGGCTACAATGAGCAGTTCTTC

v_gene: TRBV27
j_gene: TRBJ1-6
abundance: .
d_gene: .
CDR3aa: CASSLSRGFNSPLHF
CDR3nt: TGTGCCAGCAGTTTATCGCGGGGTTTCAATTCACCCCTCCACTTT

v_gene: TRBV11-2
j_gene: TRBJ2-1
abundance: few
d_gene: TRBD2
CDR3aa: CASSQRLAGGGYNEQFF
CDR3nt: TGTGCCAGCAGCCAAAGACTAGCGGGAGGGGGGTACAATGAGCAGTTCTTC

v_gene: TRBV12-3/TRBV12-4
j_gene: TRBJ2-2
abundance: few
d_gene: .
CDR3aa: CASSLLSNTGELFF
CDR3nt: TGTGCCAGCAGTTTGTTGTCAAACACCGGGGAGCTGTTTTTT

v_gene: TRBV4-1
j_gene: TRBJ2-7
abundance: .
d_gene: TRBD2
CDR3aa: CASSQGETSGYEQYF
CDR3nt: TGCGCCAGCAGCCAGGGGGAGACTAGCGGATACGAGCAGTACTTC

v_gene: TRBV7-2
j_gene: TRBJ2-5
abundance: few
d_gene: .
CDR3aa: CASQQSQETQYF
CDR3nt: TGTGCCTCCCAACAGTCCCAAGAGACCCAGTACTTC

v_gene: TRBV11-3
j_gene: TRBJ2-1
abundance: few
d_gene: .
CDR3aa: CASSAGGTFRDEQFF
CDR3nt: TGTGCCAGCAGCGCTGGGGGGACCTTTCGCGATGAGCAGTTCTTC

v_gene: TRBV7-8
j_gene: TRBJ2-1
abundance: many
d_gene: TRBD1
CDR3aa: CASSFGRGPNFEQFF
CDR3nt: TGTGCCAGCAGCTTCGGCAGGGGGCCCAATTTTGAGCAGTTCTTC

v_gene: TRBV11-2
j_gene: TRBJ2-3
abundance: .
d_gene: .
CDR3aa: CASSFWRSTDTQYF
CDR3nt: TGTGCCAGCAGCTTTTGGCGGAGCACAGATACGCAGTATTTT

v_gene: TRBV12-3/TRBV12-4
j_gene: TRBJ1-6
abundance: few
d_gene: .
CDR3aa: CASSGQINSPLHF
CDR3nt: TGTGCCAGCAGTGGACAGATTAATTCACCCCTCCACTTT

v_gene: TRBV5-4
j_gene: TRBJ2-7
abundance: .
d_gene: TRBD1
CDR3aa: CASSLPDRGYEQYF
CDR3nt: TGTGCCAGCAGCTTGCCGGACAGGGGGTACGAGCAGTACTTC

v_gene: TRBV12-3/TRBV12-4
j_gene: TRBJ1-2
abundance: few
d_gene: .
CDR3aa: CASRPDWAKYGYTF
CDR3nt: TGTGCCAGCAGACCGGACTGGGCAAAGTATGGCTACACCTTC

v_gene: TRBV6-6
j_gene: TRBJ2-2
abundance: .
d_gene: .
CDR3aa: CASRGGPLAVNTGELFF
CDR3nt: TGTGCCAGCAGAGGCGGGCCATTAGCGGTGAACACCGGGGAGCTGTTTTTT

v_gene: TRBV30
j_gene: TRBJ1-5
abundance: .
d_gene: .
CDR3aa: CAWSSGLPSQPQHF
CDR3nt: TGTGCCTGGAGTTCCGGCCTTCCGAGTCAGCCCCAGCATTTT

v_gene: TRBV19
j_gene: TRBJ2-1
abundance: .
d_gene: TRBD1
CDR3aa: CASSIGQGARVEQFF
CDR3nt: TGTGCCAGTAGTATAGGACAGGGTGCCCGCGTGGAGCAGTTCTTC

v_gene: TRBV7-2
j_gene: TRBJ2-5
abundance: many
d_gene: .
CDR3aa: CASSLTGDGETQYF
CDR3nt: TGTGCCAGCAGCTTAACGGGGGACGGGGAGACCCAGTACTTC

v_gene: TRBV18
j_gene: TRBJ1-5
abundance: .
d_gene: TRBD1
CDR3aa: CASSRNRGPNQPQHF
CDR3nt: TGTGCCAGCTCAAGAAACAGGGGACCAAATCAGCCCCAGCATTTT

v_gene: TRBV6-1
j_gene: TRBJ1-2
abundance: .
d_gene: TRBD1
CDR3aa: CASSRSGGTGWGYGYTF
CDR3nt: TGTGCCAGCAGTCGCTCAGGAGGGACAGGGTGGGGCTATGGCTACACCTTC

v_gene: TRBV27
j_gene: TRBJ2-4
abundance: .
d_gene: TRBD1
CDR3aa: CAIRDRENIQYF
CDR3nt: TGTGCCATTCGGGACAGGGAAAACATTCAGTACTTC

v_gene: TRBV10-3
j_gene: TRBJ2-3
abundance: .
d_gene: TRBD1
CDR3aa: CAINSRDRGADTQYF
CDR3nt: TGTGCCATCAACTCACGGGACAGGGGTGCAGATACGCAGTATTTT

v_gene: TRBV20-1
j_gene: TRBJ2-1
abundance: .
d_gene: TRBD2
CDR3aa: CSANLAGAGQFF
CDR3nt: TGCAGTGCTAACCTAGCGGGAGCGGGGCAGTTCTTC

v_gene: TRBV12-5
j_gene: TRBJ2-2
abundance: many
d_gene: TRBD2
CDR3aa: CASGLASGSMDTGELFF
CDR3nt: TGTGCTAGTGGTCTGGCGAGCGGGAGCATGGACACCGGGGAGCTGTTTTTT

v_gene: TRBV12-3/TRBV12-4
j_gene: TRBJ2-5
abundance: .
d_gene: .
CDR3aa: CASSPWGGRETQYF
CDR3nt: TGTGCCAGCAGTCCCTGGGGGGGCAGGGAGACCCAGTACTTC

v_gene: TRBV4-1
j_gene: TRBJ2-7
abundance: .
d_gene: .
CDR3aa: CASSSGLDYEQYF
CDR3nt: TGCGCCAGCAGCTCGGGACTTGACTACGAGCAGTACTTC

v_gene: TRBV7-2
j_gene: TRBJ1-1
abundance: .
d_gene: .
CDR3aa: CASSREGNTEAFF
CDR3nt: TGTGCCAGCAGCCGGGAGGGGAACACTGAAGCTTTCTTT

v_gene: TRBV19
j_gene: TRBJ1-1
abundance: few
d_gene: .
CDR3aa: CASSHGGNTEAFF
CDR3nt: TGTGCCAGTAGTCACGGGGGGAACACTGAAGCTTTCTTT

v_gene: TRBV7-9
j_gene: TRBJ1-5
abundance: many
d_gene: .
CDR3aa: CASSLGPGFNQPQHF
CDR3nt: TGTGCCAGCAGTCTGGGGCCCGGATTCAATCAGCCCCAGCATTTT

v_gene: TRBV28
j_gene: TRBJ1-2
abundance: few
d_gene: .
CDR3aa: CASSALGTKDYGYTF
CDR3nt: TGTGCCAGCAGTGCCCTGGGCACTAAGGACTATGGCTACACCTTC

v_gene: TRBV19
j_gene: TRBJ2-1
abundance: .
d_gene: .
CDR3aa: CASSLVAAYNEQFF
CDR3nt: TGTGCCAGTAGTTTGGTAGCGGCCTACAATGAGCAGTTCTTC